This TCR beta chain was observed in a study of blood T cell repertoires in COVID-19. Study at large: The United States, Italy and Spain supplied acute and convalescent COVID-19 samples. The analysed material was cDNA or gDNA that came from T cells, B-cell-depleted T cells, or PBMCs.

Original processing methods: Amplified reference gene primers provided the basis for estimating nucleated cell counts. The method was immunoSEQ multiplex PCR; TCRdb's version includes in-frame clones alone and lacks a portion of them. The V and J calls and clone size come from that table; D and trimming were worked out from the DNA. The sample holds around 200,000 clones, approximately 81% seen once. Only one count was recorded for this clone. Sequencing was performed on peripheral blood. The TCR was taken from a woman aged 80 or older with acute or convalescent COVID-19.

The CDR3 loop reads CASSSAFRGGETQYF. CDR3 bases: TGTGCCAGCAGTTCGGCATTCAGGGGTGGCGAGACCCAGTACTTC. The genes are TRBV6-5 and TRBJ2-5; maybe TRBD1 (6 bases). The CDR3 consists of 15 residues. Deletions cut 4 bases from V and 5 bases from J, with 17 bases between. In germline, CDR1 is MNHEY, CDR2 SVGAGI.